The next 11 T cell receptor beta chains were all read from a single sample in a study of blood T cell repertoires in COVID-19. Using immunoSEQ multiplex PCR, the repertoire was profiled, and TCRdb retains in-frame clones only, with some absent. The sample has 150,000 to 200,000 clones; 90% are singletons. Sequencing was done on a sample of peripheral blood. These receptor sequences come from a man over 45 with acute or convalescent COVID-19.

The V gene is TRBV3-1 (or the pseudogene TRBV3-2), the J gene TRBJ1-3, with a tentative D call TRBD1 (5 bases). The germline CDR1 and CDR2 sequences are LGHDT and YNNKEL (reference sequence). CDR3 length: 15 residues. The V and J ends lost 4 bases and 2 bases respectively, with 12 bases between them. The CDR3, as DNA: TGTGCCAGCAGCCCAGGACACTCTACTGGAAACACCATATATTTT. The encoded protein is CASSPGHSTGNTIYF.

This clone was detected only once. The J gene is TRBJ1-4, the V gene TRBV6-5, with 9 bases lining up with TRBD1. Germline CDR1 and CDR2: MNHEY and SVGAGI. The CDR3 contains 16 residues. V lost 2 bases to trimming and J lost 8 bases; unmatched junction nucleotides: 9. CDR3 residues: CASSYGGQGRREKLFF. The CDR3 region has the DNA TGTGCCAGCAGTTACGGCGGACAGGGGAGACGAGAAAAACTGTTTTTT.

The chain combines TRBV4-3 with TRBJ1-6, with 7 nucleotides matching TRBD1. Trimming took 0 bases from V and 0 from J; bases not matched to a gene: 14. The germline gives CDR1 LGHNA, CDR2 YSLEER. This CDR3 is 21 amino acids long. As DNA, the CDR3 is TGCGCCAGCAGCCAAGAAGGTTTTGACAGGGCTAGGGTCTCCTATAATTCACCCCTCCACTTT. This gives the protein CASSQEGFDRARVSYNSPLHF.

This clone was counted once. The gene calls are TRBV11-1 and TRBJ2-2; 9 nucleotides align to TRBD2. The CDR3 is 16 residues long. Germline loops: CDR1 SGHAT, CDR2 FQDESV (reference sequence). Germline trimming cut 5 bases from V and 0 bases from J; bases unmatched to any gene: 4. The CDR3 loop reads CASSRGRGTNTGELFF. The CDR3, as DNA: TGTGCCAGCAGCCGCGGGAGGGGGACGAACACCGGGGAGCTGTTTTTT. Full variable domain (remainder filled in from reference TRBV11-1 and TRBJ2-2): EAEVAQSPRYKITEKSQAVAFWCDPISGHATLYWYRQILGQGPELLVQFQDESVVDDSQLPKDRFSAERLKGVDSTLKIQPAELGDSAMYLCASSRGRGTNTGELFFGEGSRLTVL.

The chain recombines TRBV3-1 (or the pseudogene TRBV3-2) with TRBJ1-2; 7 nucleotides match TRBD1. This CDR3 region has 12 residues. The J segment lost 4 bases and the V segment lost 8 bases, leaving 4 bases of the junction unmatched. Germline V CDR1 and CDR2: LGHDT, YNNKEL (reference sequence). This chain's CDR3 is CASGGQSYGYTF. The CDR3 nucleotides are TGTGCCAGCGGGGGACAGAGCTATGGCTACACCTTC.

The rearrangement uses TRBV9 and TRBJ2-2, with TRBD2 as a possible D gene (5 bases). Between the trimmed V and J ends, which lost 3 bases and 6 bases, there was a span of 15 bases. This CDR3 comprises 15 residues. CDR1 is SGDLS, CDR2 YYNGEE, per germline. In nucleotides, the CDR3 is TGTGCCAGCAGCGACGGGTCCTGGGGAGCCGGGGAGCTGTTTTTT. Residues: CASSDGSWGAGELFF. Combining the CDR3 with reference TRBV9 and TRBJ2-2 gives the whole variable domain DSGVTQTPKHLITATGQRVTLRCSPRSGDLSVYWYQQSLDQGLQFLIQYYNGEERAKGNILERFSAQQFPDLHSELNLSSLELGDSALYFCASSDGSWGAGELFFGEGSRLTVL.

The rearrangement uses TRBV30 and TRBJ2-5; tentatively, D is TRBD2 (6 bases). The CDR3 covers 14 residues. V was pared by 4 bases and J by 1 base, with 13 bases between. Germline values: CDR1 GTSNPN, CDR2 SVGIG (reference sequence). The CDR3 spells CAWTFGGAQETQYF. CDR3 sequence (DNA): TGTGCCTGGACTTTCGGCGGGGCCCAAGAGACCCAGTACTTC.

In its sample, this clone was seen once. The J gene is TRBJ2-2, the V gene TRBV7-8; 9 bases map to TRBD2. The CDR3 loop spans 16 amino acids. V shed 5 bases, J shed 4 bases, and the junction held 8 bases outside the gene matches. Germline V lookup: CDR1 SGHVS, CDR2 FQNEAQ. The CDR3 DNA follows: TGTGCCAGCAGCCCGAGGACTAGCGTGGCCACCGGGGAGCTGTTTTTT. Translating gives CASSPRTSVATGELFF. Combining the CDR3 with reference TRBV7-8 and TRBJ2-2 gives the whole variable domain GAGVSQSPRYKVAKRGQDVALRCDPISGHVSLFWYQQALGQGPEFLTYFQNEAQLDKSGLPSDRFFAERPEGSVSTLKIQRTQQEDSAVYLCASSPRTSVATGELFFGEGSRLTVL.

The chain couples TRBV12-3 or TRBV12-4 to TRBJ1-2; D remains unclear. The CDR3 is 11 residues long. V was shortened by 6 bases and J by 7 bases, with 9 bases between the two germline ends. CDR3 sequence (DNA): TGTGCCAGCAGACGTACAGTTGGCTACACCTTC. Encoded protein: CASRRTVGYTF.

The genes are TRBV19 and TRBJ2-3; no clear D gene. Looked up from germline, CDR1 is LNHDA and CDR2 is SQIVND (reference sequence). The length of the CDR3 is 16 residues. Deletions cut 7 bases from V and 2 bases from J, with 19 bases between. CDR3: CASIHRKLGPTDTQYF. In nucleotides, the CDR3 is TGTGCCAGTATCCACAGAAAACTGGGCCCCACAGATACGCAGTATTTT. Full variable domain (missing parts from reference TRBV19 and TRBJ2-3): DGGITQSPKYLFRKEGQNVTLSCEQNLNHDAMYWYRQDPGQGLRLIYYSQIVNDFQKGDIAEGYSVSREKKESFPLTVTSAQKNPTAFYLCASIHRKLGPTDTQYFGPGTRLTVL.

This chain connects TRBV19 to TRBJ2-3; tentatively, D is TRBD2 (6 bases). V was cut by 3 bases and J by 1 base, with 14 bases left in between. Per the germline V gene, CDR1 is LNHDA and CDR2 is SQIVND (reference sequence). The CDR3 is 16 residues long. CDR3 in amino acids: CASSISISSGTDTQYF. The DNA for the CDR3 is TGTGCCAGTAGTATTTCGATTTCTAGCGGCACAGATACGCAGTATTTT.